Reported below is one TCR beta chain. The source of the sample is a study of CD8 T cells in Susac syndrome. The CDR3 contains 14 residues. V dropped 3 bases and J dropped 2 bases, with 9 bases sitting between them. Germline lookup yields CDR1 WSHSY and CDR2 SAAADI. It was with random hexamers that roughly 0.45 to 1 ug RNA was reverse transcribed. The CDR3 of TCR beta was amplified by immunoSEQ multiplex PCR across 54 Vbeta and 13 Jbeta. MiXCR, applied by TCRdb to the immunoSEQ multiplex PCR reads, yields one record per CDR3 protein. Here the sample spans under 200,000 distinct CDR3 sequences, 92% being singletons.

The sample consisted of CD4+ T cells from PBMCs. V usage is TRBV10-2 and J usage is TRBJ2-3; D may be TRBD1 or TRBD2 (5 bases each). The receptor was derived from a human donor in good health. This chain's CDR3 is CASSDGAYTDTQYF. The CDR3 DNA reads as TGCGCCAGCAGTGACGGGGCCTACACAGATACGCAGTATTTT.